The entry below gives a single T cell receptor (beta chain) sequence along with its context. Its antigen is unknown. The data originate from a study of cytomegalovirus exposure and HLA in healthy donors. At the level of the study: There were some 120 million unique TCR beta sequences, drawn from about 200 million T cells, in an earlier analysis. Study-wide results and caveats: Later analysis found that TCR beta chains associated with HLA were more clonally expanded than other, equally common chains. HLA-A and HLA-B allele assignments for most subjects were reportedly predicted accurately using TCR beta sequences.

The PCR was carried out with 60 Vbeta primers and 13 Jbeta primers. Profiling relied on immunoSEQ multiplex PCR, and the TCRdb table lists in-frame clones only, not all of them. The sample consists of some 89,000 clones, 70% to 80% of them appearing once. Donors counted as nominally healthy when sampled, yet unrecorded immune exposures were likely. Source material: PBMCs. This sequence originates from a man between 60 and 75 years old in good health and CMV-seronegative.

The CDR3 DNA is TGTGCCACCAGAGGGGATGGCGCCAGATCGGGGGACACCGGGGAGCTGTTTTTT. Protein product: CATRGDGARSGDTGELFF. The gene calls are TRBV5-4 and TRBJ2-2, with D maybe TRBD2 (6 bases). Germline CDR1 SGHNT, CDR2 YYREEE (reference sequence). The CDR3 is 18 amino acids. The germline V and J ends were trimmed by 9 bases and 3 bases, with 27 bases remaining between them.